These T cell receptor beta chains were read from a single sample in a study of identical twins. TCRdb re-analysed the 5' RACE reads in MiXCR, keeping a single row per CDR3 protein. The sample has under 1 million distinct CDR3 sequences; about 12% are singletons. These same data were also listed under a study on yellow fever vaccine responses in identical twins.

Sequenced: PBMCs. These receptors originate from a woman younger than 30 in good health. CDR3s include the opening cysteine and the closing phenylalanine or tryptophan. A D gene is named only where the DNA matches it firmly.

TRBV2	TRBD1	CADRVHSYEQYF
TRBV20-1	-	CSARGSWLQETQYF
TRBV5-1	-	CASSLESATGELFF
TRBV20-1	-	CSARSRTGSTDTQYF
TRBV13	TRBD2	CASSGSGGQETQYF
TRBV20-1	-	CSAQPQGRETQYF
TRBV5-1	-	CASSLAGLRYEETQYF
TRBV4-1	-	CASSHDRAPQETQYF
TRBV12-3/TRBV12-4	-	CASSFVLREKLFF
TRBV6-6	-	CASCHNPGELFF
TRBV7-9	-	CASSPRGSISTGELFF
TRBV7-8	TRBD1	CASSPGTGSTDTQYF
TRBV6-1	TRBD1	CASSPERTGFTEAFF
TRBV18	-	CASSQTVTYEQYF
TRBV4-1	TRBD2	CASRPGGSSYNEQFF
TRBV20-1	-	CSARDLKLDTQYF
TRBV6-5	-	CASSYLNSGANVLTF
TRBV11-2	-	CASSTGSSQDTQYF
TRBV20-1	TRBD2	CSARAARGGINEQFF
TRBV10-1	-	CASSESWGDTQYF
TRBV28	-	CASSLTPGVGRETQYF
TRBV12-3/TRBV12-4	TRBD2	CASSLARGSGAGQFF
TRBV27	-	CASSRKPTNEKLFF
TRBV5-1	TRBD1	CASSSEDRGRETQYF
TRBV3-1	TRBD1	CACSLTGGNTGELFF
TRBV4-1	TRBD1	CASSDPGTGYYEQYF
TRBV29-1	-	CSVEGPNEQFF
TRBV3-1	-	CASSQGASGFTVEQFF
TRBV12-3/TRBV12-4	-	CASKLRGGPYEQYF
TRBV12-3/TRBV12-4	-	CASRDNNYGYTF
TRBV10-3	TRBD1	CAISAQSGRTGVNTEAFF
TRBV20-1	TRBD1	CSASRPGQGSYEQYF
TRBV4-1	-	CASSIWDGEQFF
TRBV6-1	TRBD1	CASSPGQFNQPQHF
TRBV7-8	-	CASSLTIQQETQYF
TRBV29-1	TRBD1	CSARDSEAFF